This paragraph reports one T cell receptor (beta chain). Indicated treatment: some 19 received Ad26.COV2.S at low or high dose, single or two shots; about five received placebo; per-sample allocation not given. Collection of samples fell on day 63 after the first vaccine or placebo injection. Ad26 vector vaccine expressed Wuhan-strain SARS-CoV-2 spike. TCRdb's copy holds only in-frame clones and misses some; the assay was immunoSEQ multiplex PCR. The repertoire holds about 680,000 clones, around 92% seen once, with over 1.3% in the top ten. This CDR3 contains 14 residues. Germline V gene lookup returns CDR1 MNHEY and CDR2 SVGAGI. V lost 7 bases and J lost 0, with 10 bases in between. These data originate in a study of Ad26.COV2.S vaccination and SARS-CoV-2 variants.

The sequencing here drew on peripheral blood, taken in a trial of Ad26.COV2.S vaccine versus placebo. This chain links TRBV6-5 with TRBJ1-3; D perhaps matches TRBD1 (5 bases). This sequence originates from a person aged 18-60 years who received the Ad26.COV2.S COVID-19 vaccine or a placebo. This CDR3 is CASKGVLSGNTIYF. The CDR3 bases are TGTGCCAGCAAAGGGGTCCTCTCTGGAAACACCATATATTTT.